What follows are 5 T cell receptor beta chains derived from one specimen sequenced in a study of shared clonotypes between healthy human individuals. Some clones are missing from TCRdb's copy, which holds only in-frame ones; the method was immunoSEQ multiplex PCR. In the table there are 1,500,000 or so clones, roughly 98.5% of which are singletons. Material: naive CD4+ T cells sorted from blood. Subset: CD45RA+ positively selected. These receptors were collected from a man in his thirties or forties in good health.

The J gene is TRBJ2-3, the V gene TRBV5-1; TRBD1 matches at 11 bases. Germline CDR1 and CDR2: SGHRS and YFSETQ. V lost 0 bases to trimming and J lost 6 bases; unmatched junction nucleotides: 6. The CDR3 extends over 16 amino acids. CDR3 sequence reads: CASSLAGQGAWDTQYF. CDR3 DNA sequence: TGCGCCAGCAGCTTGGCAGGACAGGGGGCGTGGGATACGCAGTATTTT.

The V and J genes are TRBV19 and TRBJ2-2; D perhaps matches TRBD2 (6 bases). Trimming removed 8 bases at V and 2 bases at J, with 18 bases between. The CDR3 totals 16 residues. CDR1 and CDR2 (germline): LNHDA, SQIVND (reference sequence). The CDR3 protein is CASRDFPFQNTGELFF. The CDR3 bases are TGTGCCAGTCGGGACTTTCCCTTCCAAAACACCGGGGAGCTGTTTTTT.

The J gene is TRBJ2-1, the V gene TRBV10-3, with D unresolved. This CDR3 spans 15 amino acids. The V gene's germline CDR1 is ENHRY and CDR2 SYGVKD. V was clipped by 0 bases and J by 1 base, with 7 bases between them. In DNA form, the CDR3 reads TGTGCCATCAGTGAGTCGATAGAGTCCTACAATGAGCAGTTCTTC. Translated: CAISESIESYNEQFF.

As for this clone: In the same sample, other DNA sequences code for this CDR3. V usage is TRBV9 and J usage is TRBJ2-7; D is uncertain. The germline V gene encodes CDR1 SGDLS and CDR2 YYNGEE. The CDR3 loop spans 13 amino acids. Deletions cut 4 bases from V and 4 bases from J, with 12 bases between. DNA of the CDR3: TGTGCCAGCAGCCCACCGGGTTCGTACGAGCAGTACTTC. Translation: CASSPPGSYEQYF.

This clone was picked up one time. The chain combines TRBV19 with TRBJ1-2, with 7 bases that match TRBD1. V lost 3 bases and J lost 0; bases outside the gene matches: 10. Per the germline V gene, CDR1 is LNHDA and CDR2 is SQIVND (reference sequence). The CDR3 is 17 residues long. This CDR3 reads CASSIGRQGIANYGYTF. DNA of the CDR3: TGTGCCAGTAGTATTGGTAGACAGGGAATAGCTAACTATGGCTACACCTTC.